Listed below are T cell receptor beta chains from one sample, sequenced in a study of blood T cell repertoires in COVID-19. The repertoire was sequenced with immunoSEQ multiplex PCR; TCRdb's copy has only in-frame clones and lacks some. The table has 230,000 or so clones, approximately 83% seen once. Source material: PBMCs or T cells enriched from blood (not recorded which). These receptors came from a man between 45 and 60 years old who had recovered from COVID-19. CDR3s include the opening cysteine and the closing phenylalanine or tryptophan. A D gene is named only where the DNA matches it firmly. Where a row states a size, it is once, few, many or the class of an expanded clone; other rows omit it.

v_gene,d_gene,j_gene,abundance,CDR3aa,CDR3nt
TRBV12-3/TRBV12-4,TRBD1,TRBJ1-1,-,CASSLEGTGAFF,TGTGCCAGCAGTTTAGAGGGGACAGGGGCTTTCTTT
TRBV12-3/TRBV12-4,TRBD1,TRBJ2-7,-,CASRYNRGEQYF,TGTGCCAGCAGATACAACAGGGGCGAGCAGTACTTC
TRBV18,TRBD1,TRBJ2-7,-,CASSWTGNEQYF,TGTGCCAGCTCGTGGACAGGGAACGAGCAGTACTTC
TRBV27,-,TRBJ1-1,-,CASSFQRSTEAFF,TGTGCCAGCAGTTTCCAGAGGAGCACTGAAGCTTTCTTT
TRBV28,TRBD1,TRBJ2-1,once,CASSPEWFETGVYNEQFF,TGTGCCAGCAGTCCCGAATGGTTTGAGACAGGGGTCTACAATGAGCAGTTCTTC
TRBV10-1,-,TRBJ2-3,-,CASSEAQGLDTQYF,TGCGCCAGCAGTGAGGCGCAGGGTTTGGATACGCAGTATTTT
TRBV9,-,TRBJ2-7,-,CASSVGSGMHEQYF,TGTGCCAGCAGCGTGGGATCAGGGATGCACGAGCAGTACTTC
TRBV5-1,TRBD1,TRBJ1-5,-,CASSPWTGGNQPQHF,TGCGCCAGCAGCCCATGGACAGGGGGTAATCAGCCCCAGCATTTT
TRBV29-1,TRBD1,TRBJ1-2,-,CSVRTGLDYGYTF,TGCAGCGTTCGGACAGGTTTGGACTATGGCTACACCTTC
TRBV6-2/TRBV6-3,-,TRBJ2-7,-,CASSYRGGLPYEQYF,TGTGCCAGCAGTTATCGAGGGGGTTTGCCCTACGAGCAGTACTTC
TRBV10-2,-,TRBJ1-1,-,CASRVNRAENTEAFF,TGCGCCAGCAGAGTTAACAGGGCCGAGAACACTGAAGCTTTCTTT
TRBV6-2/TRBV6-3,-,TRBJ1-6,-,CASSYRPRSSYNSPLHF,TGTGCCAGCAGTTACCGTCCGAGAAGCTCCTATAATTCACCCCTCCACTTT
TRBV19,-,TRBJ2-5,many,CASSLGKAAVGTQYF,TGTGCCAGTAGCCTAGGGAAAGCGGCCGTAGGGACCCAGTACTTC
TRBV29-1,TRBD1,TRBJ2-7,-,CSVEGTGTYEQYF,TGCAGCGTTGAAGGGACAGGAACATACGAGCAGTACTTC
TRBV23-1,TRBD2,TRBJ2-1,-,CASITGTRVYNEQFF,TGCGCCAGCATCACCGGGACTAGGGTCTACAATGAGCAGTTCTTC
TRBV27,-,TRBJ2-7,-,CASRPAGSYEQYF,TGTGCCAGCAGACCTGCCGGGAGCTACGAGCAGTACTTC
TRBV3-1/TRBV3-2,-,TRBJ1-1,-,CASSQERTRGFYTEAFF,TGTGCCAGCAGCCAAGAACGTACACGGGGGTTTTACACTGAAGCTTTCTTT
TRBV10-3,TRBD1,TRBJ2-7,-,CAISDRDRESHEQYF,TGTGCCATCAGTGATCGGGACAGGGAAAGTCACGAGCAGTACTTC
TRBV28,-,TRBJ1-1,-,CASSLVRVGTEAFF,TGTGCCAGCAGTTTGGTTCGGGTGGGCACTGAAGCTTTCTTT
TRBV9,TRBD1,TRBJ2-2,-,CASSPQGVSGELFF,TGTGCCAGCAGCCCCCAGGGGGTGTCCGGGGAGCTGTTTTTT
TRBV9,-,TRBJ1-6,few,CASSVALEGRSPLHF,TGTGCCAGCAGCGTAGCGCTGGAGGGAAGATCACCCCTCCACTTT
TRBV6-5,-,TRBJ2-7,-,CASKLGVYEQYF,TGTGCCAGCAAATTGGGCGTTTACGAGCAGTACTTC
TRBV6-5,TRBD2,TRBJ2-7,-,CASSSRTSSLHEQYF,TGTGCCAGCAGTTCGCGGACTAGTAGTCTTCACGAGCAGTACTTC
TRBV18,TRBD2,TRBJ2-3,-,CASSPQAGVADTQYF,TGTGCCAGCTCACCACAAGCGGGAGTGGCAGATACGCAGTATTTT
TRBV11-2,-,TRBJ2-2,-,CASSLVGGTNTGELFF,TGTGCCAGCAGCTTAGTTGGGGGCACGAACACCGGGGAGCTGTTTTTT
TRBV11-2,TRBD1,TRBJ2-5,-,CAIRAQGRETQYF,TGTGCCATCCGGGCACAGGGGCGGGAGACCCAGTACTTC
TRBV7-3,TRBD1,TRBJ1-2,-,CASSLNRGSGYTF,TGTGCCAGCAGCTTAAACAGGGGCTCTGGCTACACCTTC
TRBV7-8,TRBD1,TRBJ1-5,-,CASSLVVGTGNQPQHF,TGTGCCAGCAGCTTAGTAGTAGGGACAGGTAATCAGCCCCAGCATTTT
TRBV5-1,TRBD1,TRBJ1-3,-,CASSLGQESSGNTIYF,TGCGCCAGCAGCTTAGGACAGGAGAGCTCTGGAAACACCATATATTTT
TRBV27,TRBD1,TRBJ2-2,few,CASRPGQVVGELFF,TGTGCCAGCAGGCCGGGACAGGTTGTCGGGGAGCTGTTTTTT
TRBV27,-,TRBJ2-7,-,CASSPPGREQYF,TGTGCCAGCAGTCCCCCGGGGAGGGAGCAGTACTTC
TRBV7-8,TRBD2,TRBJ2-7,once,CASSLGREGLRAYEQYF,TGTGCCAGCAGCTTAGGACGGGAGGGCCTAAGGGCCTACGAGCAGTACTTC
TRBV24-1,-,TRBJ1-1,-,CATSDAGAFTEAFF,TGTGCCACCAGTGATGCGGGGGCGTTCACTGAAGCTTTCTTT
TRBV5-5,-,TRBJ2-7,-,CASSPDSKDGSYEQYF,TGTGCCAGCAGCCCGGACTCCAAGGACGGCTCCTACGAGCAGTACTTC
TRBV5-5,TRBD1,TRBJ1-4,-,CASSRTGINEKLFF,TGTGCCAGCAGCCGGACAGGAATTAATGAAAAACTGTTTTTT
TRBV6-1,-,TRBJ2-6,-,CASSEALPELLSGANVLTF,TGTGCCAGCAGTGAAGCGCTTCCGGAGCTTCTCTCTGGGGCCAACGTCCTGACTTTC
TRBV9,TRBD1,TRBJ1-4,-,CASSVSPVQGAVNEKLFF,TGTGCCAGCAGCGTCAGCCCCGTCCAGGGGGCGGTGAATGAAAAACTGTTTTTT